This T cell receptor beta chain came from a study of identical twins. MiXCR was run by TCRdb on the 5' RACE reads, yielding one entry per CDR3 protein. The sample contains about 550,000 distinct CDR3 sequences, 20% to 25% of which appear only once. Points on this clonotype: Its specificity is unknown.

Healthy Caucasians alone served as donors. Findings and limits, study-wide: Analyses of zero insertions could, in part, be confounded by invariant MAIT and iNKT cells. Whereas memory repertoires showed no such difference, abundant cord blood beta clonotypes carried fewer insertions. With beta out-of-frame sequences, excess sharing by twins was weaker.

These records were also assigned to another study, of yellow fever vaccine responses in identical twins.

This clonotype was sampled from a woman under 30 in good health. Sequencing input: CD4+ T cells sorted from blood.

CDR3 sequence (DNA): TGCAGTGCTACTAGGGGGCCGGTATACAATGAGCAGTTCTTC. It yields the protein CSATRGPVYNEQFF. The genes are TRBV20-1 and TRBJ2-1; TRBD1 matches at 7 bases. There are 14 residues in the CDR3. The germline V gene encodes CDR1 DFQATT and CDR2 SNEGSKA (reference sequence). After removal of 4 bases from V and 4 bases from J, the junction contained 7 bases not matched to a gene.